This TCR beta chain appears in the sequencing data of a study of T cells in Graves' hyperthyroidism and ophthalmopathy. The overall study: It was at initial diagnosis, before any treatment, that peripheral blood was collected. General study findings and limits: Most expanded thyroid clonotypes above 0.001 also appeared in blood.

Participants, patients aged 18 to 65, had newly diagnosed hyperthyroidism with a duration under 2 months. From more than 9.5 ml of fresh peripheral blood, PBMCs were isolated. CDR3 size: 15 residues. The J segment lost 5 bases and the V segment lost 0 bases, leaving 1 base of the junction unmatched. Germline-derived CDR1 and CDR2 are SGHNT and YENEEA. This clonotype was seen ten or more times. The antigen is undetermined. Authors of the study amplified TCR beta CDR3 regions from RNA transcripts. Initially, a first-round RT-PCR of the TCR CDR3 employed the HTBI primer set. TCRdb reanalysed the multiplex PCR reads using MiXCR and keeps one entry per CDR3 protein. The sample holds a few hundred thousand distinct CDR3 sequences, 15% to 19% seen once.

The TCR was taken from a woman in her 30s with Graves' hyperthyroidism. This chain connects TRBV11-3 to TRBJ2-3, with TRBD2 matching 11 bases. Material for sequencing was blood. The CDR3 DNA sequence: TGTGCCAGCAGCTTAGACGGACTAGCGGGAGATACGCAGTATTTT. Amino acids: CASSLDGLAGDTQYF.